This T cell receptor (beta chain) was identified in a study of monozygotic twins with inflammatory bowel disease. For each CDR3 protein, TCRdb gives one entry from its re-call of the 5' RACE reads, without DNA. The sample features over 100,000 distinct CDR3 sequences, with around 11% in its top ten. The sequence was collected from a human donor with ulcerative colitis or Crohn's disease, or a healthy co-twin of an affected twin (not recorded which). Specimen: blood.

CDR3 amino acids: CASSTAGGPYEQYF. The chain is built from TRBV2 and TRBJ2-7; absent DNA, TCRdb's TRBD2 call cannot be checked. Germline V gene sequence: CDR1 SNHLY, CDR2 FYNNEI. The CDR3 totals 14 residues.